These 30 T cell receptor beta chains share one sample of origin, sequenced in a study of blood T cell repertoires in COVID-19. The table came from immunoSEQ multiplex PCR; TCRdb's copy has only in-frame clones and leaves some out. The repertoire holds about 480,000 clones, with roughly 90% as singletons. The sequenced sample consisted of PBMCs or T cells enriched from blood (not recorded which). These receptors all come from a middle-aged woman who had recovered from COVID-19.

The chain couples TRBV10-3 to TRBJ1-2; D is perhaps TRBD1 (6 bases). In germline, CDR1 is ENHRY, CDR2 SYGVKD. The CDR3 is 13 amino acids. V gave up 2 bases and J gave up 8 bases, with 12 bases separating them. The CDR3 bases are TGTGCCATCAGTGAGGAGGGGGTCCAGGGCTACACCTTC. As protein: CAISEEGVQGYTF.

The genes are TRBV19 and TRBJ2-1, with 8 positions matching TRBD2. The V gene end was trimmed by 3 bases and the J gene end by 0 bases; junction bases not matched to a gene: 4. This CDR3 region has 16 residues. Germline assignment: CDR1 LNHDA and CDR2 SQIVND (reference sequence). The CDR3 bases are TGTGCCAGTAGTATTTTGAGCGGGAGCTCCTACAATGAGCAGTTCTTC. It codes for CASSILSGSSYNEQFF.

The rearrangement links TRBV7-9 to TRBJ1-2; 9 positions match TRBD1. Unmatched junction bases numbered 12, after V lost 1 base and J lost 0 bases. Germline CDR1 is SEHNR and CDR2 is FQNEAQ (reference sequence). This CDR3 comprises 19 residues. For the CDR3, the DNA is TGTGCCAGCAGCTTAGTTCCCGGGACAGGGAGTAAGGCTAACTATGGCTACACCTTC. It is translated as CASSLVPGTGSKANYGYTF. Drawing the rest from reference TRBV7-9 and TRBJ1-2, the complete variable domain is DTGVSQNPRHKITKRGQNVTFRCDPISEHNRLYWYRQTLGQGPEFLTYFQNEAQLEKSRLLSDRFSAERPKGSFSTLEIQRTEQGDSAMYLCASSLVPGTGSKANYGYTFGSGTRLTVV.

V is TRBV7-2 and J is TRBJ2-1, with a tentative D call TRBD1 (5 bases). Looked up from germline, CDR1 is SGHTA and CDR2 is FQGNSA. The CDR3 is 14 amino acids. V shed 1 base and J shed 15 bases, with 19 bases lying between them. The DNA of the CDR3 is TGTGCCAGCAGCTTAGGGGGCTACACACCTCACCCGTTCTTC. Its translation: CASSLGGYTPHPFF.

The rearrangement joins TRBV3-1 (or the pseudogene TRBV3-2) to TRBJ2-3; no clear D. V was cut by 10 bases and J by 0 bases, with 14 bases left in between. Germline V lookup: CDR1 LGHDT, CDR2 YNNKEL (reference sequence). The CDR3 covers 14 residues. CDR3 sequence reads: CATYAPSSTDTQYF. DNA for the CDR3: TGTGCCACCTATGCCCCTTCTAGCACAGATACGCAGTATTTT.

The chain links TRBV18 to TRBJ2-3; 8 bases match TRBD2. The J segment lost 4 bases and the V segment lost 4 bases, leaving 10 bases of the junction unmatched. The CDR3 sequence is 16 residues long. Per the germline V gene, CDR1 is KGHSH and CDR2 is LQKENI. For the CDR3, the DNA is TGTGCCAGCTCACGAATAGGACTAGCTACCCCAGATACGCAGTATTTT. Translation gives CASSRIGLATPDTQYF.

The J gene is TRBJ2-7, the V gene TRBV11-2; 9 bases match TRBD2. Trimming took 1 base from V and 3 from J; bases not matched to a gene: 7. The germline gives CDR1 SGHAT, CDR2 FQNNGV. The CDR3 is made up of 16 amino acids. Here the CDR3 reads CASSLGSGGNNYEQYF. The CDR3, as DNA: TGTGCCAGCAGCTTAGGGAGCGGGGGGAATAACTACGAGCAGTACTTC. Complete variable domain (other parts from reference TRBV11-2 and TRBJ2-7): EAGVAQSPRYKIIEKRQSVAFWCNPISGHATLYWYQQILGQGPKLLIQFQNNGVVDDSQLPKDRFSAERLKGVDSTLKIQPAKLEDSAVYLCASSLGSGGNNYEQYFGPGTRLTVT.

The rearrangement links TRBV27 to TRBJ2-2; 9 nucleotides align to TRBD1. CDR1 and CDR2 from the germline V gene are MNHEY and SMNVEV (reference sequence). The CDR3 has 18 amino acids. The trim removed 3 bases at V and 5 bases at J, leaving 13 bases unmatched. The CDR3 coding sequence is TGTGCCAGCAGTTTCTCCGGGACAGGGTTGCCAGAAACCGGGGAGCTGTTTTTT. Its translation is CASSFSGTGLPETGELFF.

Here the CDR3 reads CASSRGTSGLYNEQFF. CDR3 nucleotide sequence: TGTGCCAGCAGCCGCGGGACTAGCGGCCTTTACAATGAGCAGTTCTTC. V and J are TRBV11-2 and TRBJ2-1; 11 bases are shared with TRBD2. Trimming removed 5 bases from V and 4 bases from J; junction bases left unmatched: 7. Germline values: CDR1 SGHAT, CDR2 FQNNGV. The CDR3 totals 16 residues.

The genes are TRBV2 and TRBJ1-2, with 11 bases fitting TRBD1. Germline V gene lookup returns CDR1 SNHLY and CDR2 FYNNEI. With V trimmed by 7 bases and J by 2 bases, 6 bases remained unmatched. The CDR3 covers 15 residues. The CDR3 spells CASMDRGRVNYGYTF. DNA of the CDR3: TGTGCCAGCATGGACAGGGGGCGCGTGAACTATGGCTACACCTTC.

This chain uses TRBV29-1 with TRBJ1-2; D might be TRBD1 (6 bases). The germline V gene encodes CDR1 SQVTM and CDR2 ANQGSEA. This CDR3 contains 13 residues. V shed 2 bases and J shed 3 bases, with 10 bases lying between them. CDR3: CSVETGRYYGYTF. The CDR3 region has the DNA TGCAGCGTTGAAACAGGGCGGTACTATGGCTACACCTTC.

The chain is built from TRBV19 and TRBJ2-1; TRBD2 agrees at 12 bases. CDR1 is LNHDA and CDR2 is SQIVND in the germline V gene (reference sequence). The CDR3 consists of 15 residues. V shed 6 bases, J shed 6 bases, and the junction held 6 bases outside the gene matches. In DNA form, the CDR3 reads TGTGCCAGTAGCCCACTAGCGGGAGGTATCAATGAGCAGTTCTTC. It specifies CASSPLAGGINEQFF.

J is TRBJ1-4 and V is TRBV10-3; 10 nucleotides align to TRBD1. Losses at the gene ends were 4 bases for V and 8 bases for J; bases not matched to a gene: 7. CDR3 length equals 15 residues. Germline V gene data show CDR1 as ENHRY and CDR2 as SYGVKD. The CDR3 region is CAISAGTGAGEKLFF. The CDR3 nucleotides are TGTGCCATCAGTGCTGGGACAGGGGCGGGGGAAAAACTGTTTTTT.

CDR3 coding DNA: TGTGCCAGTATGACAGGGGCCAATCAGCCCCAGCATTTT. Its protein product is CASMTGANQPQHF. The rearrangement joins TRBV19 to TRBJ1-5; 8 nucleotides align to TRBD1. Trimming removed 7 bases from V and 3 bases from J; junction bases left unmatched: 2. CDR3 length equals 13 residues. The germline gives CDR1 LNHDA, CDR2 SQIVND (reference sequence).

The chain combines TRBV7-2 with TRBJ1-1, with D tentatively TRBD1 (5 bases). Trimming cost V 5 bases and J 11 bases, with 24 bases left between them. The CDR3 consists of 15 residues. Germline-derived CDR1 and CDR2 are SGHTA and FQGNSA. The chain's CDR3 is CASSHNSRVGVDAFF. Here the CDR3 DNA reads TGTGCCAGCAGCCACAATTCCAGGGTCGGTGTTGATGCTTTCTTT.

This chain links TRBV7-8 with TRBJ1-5, with 7 bases identical to TRBD1. The CDR3 length is 16 residues. Germline CDR1 reads SGHVS; CDR2 reads FQNEAQ. Germline trimming cut 3 bases from V and 3 bases from J; bases unmatched to any gene: 8. The CDR3 protein is CASSLQRGQVNQPQHF. The CDR3 DNA follows: TGTGCCAGCAGCTTGCAAAGGGGGCAAGTCAATCAGCCCCAGCATTTT.

This rearrangement joins TRBV18 to TRBJ2-7, with 7 bases fitting TRBD2. The CDR3 consists of 15 residues. With 2 bases clipped from V and 5 bases from J, the junction kept 9 bases outside the gene matches. Looked up from germline, CDR1 is KGHSH and CDR2 is LQKENI. This chain's CDR3 is CASSPAGDPGNEQYF. The CDR3 DNA sequence: TGTGCCAGCTCACCAGCGGGGGACCCAGGGAACGAGCAGTACTTC. Supplemented by reference TRBV18 and TRBJ2-7, the full variable domain reads NAGVMQNPRHLVRRRGQEARLRCSPMKGHSHVYWYRQLPEEGLKFMVYLQKENIIDESGMPKERFSAEFPKEGPSILRIQQVVRGDSAAYFCASSPAGDPGNEQYFGPGTRLTVT.

This clone was seen a handful of times. The gene calls are TRBV10-2 and TRBJ1-1, with 12 bases matching TRBD1. V shed 8 bases, J shed 2 bases, and the junction held 6 bases outside the gene matches. The CDR3 is 15 residues long. The germline CDR1 and CDR2 sequences are WSHSY and SAAADI. The CDR3 DNA is TGCGCCAGCTCAAGGGACAGGGGGCTCAACACTGAAGCTTTCTTT. Translating gives CASSRDRGLNTEAFF.

This clone occurred once. The J gene is TRBJ2-7, the V gene TRBV4-1; weak D call: TRBD2 (5 bases). The V and J ends lost 4 bases and 6 bases respectively, with 19 bases between them. Germline V gene lookup returns CDR1 MGHRA and CDR2 YSYEKL. This CDR3 is built from 15 residues. The CDR3 region is CASSPPPGTPFEQYF. The CDR3 DNA follows: TGCGCCAGCAGCCCCCCGCCGGGAACCCCGTTCGAGCAGTACTTC.

The rearrangement joins TRBV11-3 to TRBJ1-1; 7 nucleotides line up with TRBD1. CDR3 length: 14 amino acids. Trimming removed 1 base from V and 6 bases from J; junction bases left unmatched: 5. Looked up from germline, CDR1 is SGHNT and CDR2 is YENEEA. The CDR3 region is CASSLGGDRAEAFF. CDR3 in DNA: TGTGCCAGCAGCTTAGGGGGAGACAGGGCTGAAGCTTTCTTT.

CDR3 residues: CASSQDGGQGTF. The CDR3 nucleotides are TGTGCCAGCAGCCAAGACGGGGGGCAGGGCACCTTC. V and J are TRBV3-1 (or the pseudogene TRBV3-2) and TRBJ1-2; D perhaps matches TRBD1 (6 bases). V lost 0 bases to trimming and J lost 13 bases, with 12 bases between them. Germline V lookup: CDR1 LGHDT, CDR2 YNNKEL (reference sequence). This CDR3 has 12 amino acids.

This sequence joins TRBV19 and TRBJ1-6; TRBD1 aligns across 8 bases. In germline, CDR1 is LNHDA, CDR2 SQIVND (reference sequence). The CDR3 totals 16 residues. Trimming cost V 1 base and J 13 bases; bases outside gene matches: 12. This CDR3 reads CASSIVGDRYDFPLHF. DNA of the CDR3: TGTGCCAGTAGTATAGTGGGGGACAGGTACGACTTTCCCCTCCACTTT.

CDR3 coding DNA: TGTGCCAGTAGTTCGAGGACTAGCGGGGTACAAGAGACCCAGTACTTC. It is translated as CASSSRTSGVQETQYF. V usage is TRBV19 and J usage is TRBJ2-5; 12 nucleotides match TRBD2. This CDR3 region has 16 residues. Germline trimming cut 5 bases from V and 2 bases from J; bases unmatched to any gene: 6. The germline gives CDR1 LNHDA, CDR2 SQIVND (reference sequence).

This rearrangement joins TRBV25-1 to TRBJ1-6, with TRBD1 identical over 9 bases. The CDR3 consists of 16 residues. Trimming removed 4 bases from V and 8 bases from J; junction bases left unmatched: 9. CDR1 MGHDK and CDR2 SYGVNS come from the germline V gene. The CDR3 DNA follows: TGTGCCAGCAGTGGGGACAGGGAAGGATTCGATTCACCCCTCCACTTT. Residues: CASSGDREGFDSPLHF.

This clone was picked up one time. The V and J genes are TRBV19 and TRBJ1-2; a possible D gene is TRBD1 (6 bases). Trimming stripped 4 bases from V and 8 bases from J, with 11 bases between. The CDR3 covers 12 residues. Germline V CDR1 and CDR2: LNHDA, SQIVND (reference sequence). CDR3 DNA: TGTGCCAGTAGTACGAACAGGGTCGGCTACACCTTC. Amino acids: CASSTNRVGYTF.

The chain combines TRBV7-9 with TRBJ1-1; no reliable D call. V lost 5 bases, J lost 4 bases, and 8 bases lay in between. Germline CDR1 SEHNR, CDR2 FQNEAQ (reference sequence). The CDR3 has 12 residues. CDR3 sequence (DNA): TGTGCCAGCAGCCGTGACATCACTGAAGCTTTCTTT. Protein product: CASSRDITEAFF. Using reference TRBV7-9 and TRBJ1-1 for the parts outside the CDR3, the full variable domain is DTGVSQNPRHKITKRGQNVTFRCDPISEHNRLYWYRQTLGQGPEFLTYFQNEAQLEKSRLLSDRFSAERPKGSFSTLEIQRTEQGDSAMYLCASSRDITEAFFGQGTRLTVV.

The J gene is TRBJ1-1, the V gene TRBV25-1; D not resolved. The CDR3 length is 12 residues. Trimming cost V 4 bases and J 8 bases, with 11 bases left between them. The germline CDR1 and CDR2 sequences are MGHDK and SYGVNS. CDR3 sequence: CASSVNFGEAFF. DNA of the CDR3: TGTGCCAGCAGTGTTAACTTCGGGGAAGCTTTCTTT.

The rearrangement links TRBV7-2 to TRBJ1-1; the D is unclear. Germline V lookup: CDR1 SGHTA, CDR2 FQGNSA. This CDR3 region has 14 residues. Trimming took 5 bases from V and 4 from J, leaving 14 bases between them. Written as DNA, the CDR3 is TGTGCCAGCAGCAAAGACGGGGATCCCACTGAAGCTTTCTTT. Its protein is CASSKDGDPTEAFF. Drawing the rest from reference TRBV7-2 and TRBJ1-1, the complete variable domain is GAGVSQSPSNKVTEKGKDVELRCDPISGHTALYWYRQSLGQGLEFLIYFQGNSAPDKSGLPSDRFSAERTGGSVSTLTIQRTQQEDSAVYLCASSKDGDPTEAFFGQGTRLTVV.

This rearrangement joins TRBV19 to TRBJ2-2, with TRBD1 matching 7 bases. J was trimmed by 7 bases and V by 4 bases; bases with no gene match: 9. The V gene's germline CDR1 is LNHDA and CDR2 SQIVND (reference sequence). The CDR3 covers 15 residues. The CDR3 is CASSTNRGPGGELFF. The CDR3 region has the DNA TGTGCCAGTAGTACAAACAGGGGTCCCGGCGGGGAGCTGTTTTTT. Full variable domain (outside the CDR3, taken from reference TRBV19 and TRBJ2-2): DGGITQSPKYLFRKEGQNVTLSCEQNLNHDAMYWYRQDPGQGLRLIYYSQIVNDFQKGDIAEGYSVSREKKESFPLTVTSAQKNPTAFYLCASSTNRGPGGELFFGEGSRLTVL.

The rearrangement joins TRBV6-5 to TRBJ1-2; TRBD1 agrees at 7 bases. The length of the CDR3 is 15 residues. Germline V CDR1 and CDR2: MNHEY, SVGAGI. Trimming cost V 0 bases and J 0 bases; bases outside gene matches: 1. The CDR3 DNA reads as TGTGCCAGCAGTTACTCGACAGGGACTAACTATGGCTACACCTTC. This encodes CASSYSTGTNYGYTF.